This T cell receptor (beta chain) was identified in a study of cytomegalovirus exposure and HLA in healthy donors. Study background: Drawn from HLA-typed donors, approximately 85 million unique TCRs were held in an early data release. Whole-study findings and limits: Later genetic work tied a missense DCLRE1C variant to beta-chain V and J trimming. In an earlier analysis, about 87% or about 30%: the productive usage of most TCR beta V segments.

V was pared by 3 bases and J by 5 bases, with 9 bases of the junction left unmatched. The CDR3 is made up of 15 amino acids. Germline CDR1 and CDR2: MNHEY and SVGAGI. Concerning this clone itself: Its antigen is as yet unknown.

The study sampled nominally healthy donors, though unrecorded immune exposures were likely. 60 Vbeta and 13 Jbeta primers were used in PCR. Sequenced by immunoSEQ multiplex PCR; TCRdb stores in-frame clones only, minus some. The profile shows under 150,000 clones, about two thirds of them singletons. The chain uses TRBV6-5 and TRBJ2-7; 8 positions agree with TRBD2. The origin of this receptor is a man aged 55 to 69 in good health and CMV-seronegative. Sequenced sample: PBMCs. The CDR3 bases are TGTGCCAGCAGTTATGTCGGGAGGGACGGCGACGAGCAGTACTTC. It is translated as CASSYVGRDGDEQYF.